Included here is one T cell receptor (beta chain) sequence, with context. Only a few counts were recorded for this clonotype. Its antigen is still unknown. A read error is possible here, since a much larger clone lies one base away. Including cysteine and phenylalanine, the CDR3 has 12 amino acids. CDR3 DNA is the only sequence kept; it has 36 bases, read in frame from the first base. The germline ends are 4 bases apart after V is trimmed by 3 bases and J by 2 bases. The data were obtained in a study of T cells in Graves' hyperthyroidism and ophthalmopathy (dated by TCRdb to between 2019 and 2020). Background for the entire study: Peripheral blood samples were taken at the time of initial diagnosis, prior to any treatment. TCR V-J signatures able to tell the groups apart were searched for in a discovery cohort of 90 to 100 patients, of whom 40 to 45 had Graves' ophthalmopathy and roughly 57 had stable Graves' hyperthyroidism. The study also compared thyroid tissue and blood T-cell repertoires from five or six Graves' hyperthyroidism patients. According to the paper, TCR Vbeta CDR3 sequencing was carried out on some 140 peripheral blood samples, which came from about 45 ophthalmopathy, under 85 hyperthyroidism and some 17 progressor patients. Prospective prediction of ophthalmopathy was tested in an independent validation cohort of fewer than 20 hyperthyroidism patients and 17 patients who later progressed to ophthalmopathy. The 75 to 100 discovery patients were randomly split 7:3 into training and test sets. Following sampling, methimazole starting at 30 mg daily was given to hyperthyroidism patients, and high-dose intravenous methylprednisolone was given to ophthalmopathy patients.

The TCR beta CDR3 regions were amplified from RNA transcripts. For the first round of RT-PCR on the TCR CDR3, the HTBI primer set was used together with the Qiagen OneStep RT-PCR kit. Libraries were constructed in a second round of multiplex PCR, after which size selection and purification were performed. Libraries were sequenced paired-end with 100 bp reads on an Illumina HiSeq2000. The study's processing was this. SOAPnuke was used to process the raw data, throwing out any read that contained adapters or uncalled bases, had a mean Phred below 15, or lacked an exact constant-primer or identifier match. High-quality paired reads were merged using COPE v1.2.5, and each unique nucleotide sequence was defined as a clonotype. MiTCR v1.1 was used to align clonotypes to the IMGT TRBV, TRBD and TRBJ reference segments. The analysis was restricted to V-J combinations with a frequency above 0.0001, which together covered 99% to 99.2% of the repertoires. A TCS score was defined as the ratio between F50 (clonal expansion) and ExV (chaos), using BLOSUM62-based TCRdist between CDR3 peptides within each V-J. Welch's t-statistics and random forest reduced approximately 520 V-J features to about 13, which were used in a naive Bayes classifier (R e1071). TCRdb trimmed public reads at Q25 via fastp, called clones via MiXCR and kept in-frame beta chains. Identical CDR3 protein sequences are pooled into one entry, listed with their most common genes and DNA. The V and J calls, along with clone size, are taken from TCRdb and not from the paper's own processing. The sample records some 270,000 distinct CDR3 sequences, roughly an eighth of which are singletons. In total, the top ten clones hold 7.9% of the sample.

Stable Graves' hyperthyroidism was defined as no progression to ophthalmopathy during 18 months of follow-up. Hyperthyroidism patients were newly diagnosed, had a disease duration of under 2 months, and were aged 18 to 65 years. Patients with uncontrolled infections, other autoimmune diseases, pregnancy or lactation were excluded. Diagnoses were established on the basis of clinical symptoms, serum thyroxine and TRAb, thyroid ultrasound, and orbital computed tomography. PBMCs were separated from roughly 9.6 ml of fresh peripheral blood using Ficoll-Paque density gradient centrifugation. Trizol reagent was used to extract total RNA, and RNA quality was then checked on an Agilent 2100 Bioanalyzer. Findings and caveats that apply to the study as a whole: A 13 V-J signature model separated ophthalmopathy from stable hyperthyroidism, with just over 85% sensitivity and 81.08% specificity in cross-validation and 80%/75% in testing. In validation, progression to ophthalmopathy was predicted by the model with roughly 69% sensitivity and roughly 76% specificity, a median of approximately 7.1 months before onset. Most expanded thyroid clonotypes (frequency above 0.001) were also detected in blood, suggesting blood repertoires may reflect thyroid immune responses. No statistical method was used to set the sample size in advance, and investigators knew the group allocation.

The source material was blood. The chain is made from TRBV12-3 or TRBV12-4 and TRBJ2-5, with the D segment identity uncertain. The sequence was collected from a woman in her 40s with Graves' hyperthyroidism. The sequenced DNA: TGTGCCAGCAGTTTCCAACAAGAGACCCAGTACTTC. This yields the protein CASSFQQETQYF.